This is a list of T cell receptor beta chains from one sample in a study of T cells after yellow fever vaccination. Each CDR3 protein is one row after TCRdb ran MiXCR on the 5' RACE reads. The repertoire holds some 300,000 distinct CDR3 sequences, with 8.7% as singletons. The specimen comprised CD4+ T cells sorted from PBMCs, sampled 5 days after the yellow fever booster vaccination. These receptors were collected from a man aged 18 to 35 who received the YFV17D yellow fever vaccine. Each CDR3 is given with its conserved first and last residue. The D gene is left open where the match is weak. Size tells how often a clone was seen (once, few, many) or the class of an expanded clone, and some rows leave it out.

15 | TRBJ2-1 | TRBD2 | few | TRBV5-5 | TGTGCCAGCAGGGATCTAGCGGGGGGGCGGTATGAGCAGTTCTTC | CASRDLAGGRYEQFF
18 | TRBJ1-5 | TRBD1 | many | TRBV29-1 | TGCAGCGTTGACAAAAGAAGGGACAGGCCAAAGAGCAATCAGCCCCAGCATTTT | CSVDKRRDRPKSNQPQHF
13 | TRBJ1-5 | TRBD1 | . | TRBV12-3/TRBV12-4 | TGTGCCAGCAACTCGGACAGGGGTCAGCCCCAGCATTTT | CASNSDRGQPQHF
18 | TRBJ2-1 | TRBD2 | . | TRBV20-1 | TGCAGTGCTAGGGAGGGGACTAGCGGGGGGTACACCTACAATGAGCAGTTCTTC | CSAREGTSGGYTYNEQFF
13 | TRBJ2-5 | . | . | TRBV12-3/TRBV12-4 | TGTGCCAGCAGTTCACAGATCCAAGAGACCCAGTACTTC | CASSSQIQETQYF
15 | TRBJ2-1 | TRBD2 | few | TRBV4-1 | TGCGCCAGCAGCCAGTGGCGGGGGGGCGGCAATGAGCAGTTCTTC | CASSQWRGGGNEQFF
14 | TRBJ2-2 | . | . | TRBV12-3/TRBV12-4 | TGTGCCAGCAGTTTGGGACTCCCGACCGGGGAGCTGTTTTTT | CASSLGLPTGELFF
14 | TRBJ2-7 | . | few | TRBV20-1 | TGCAGTGCTAGAGATCAACGGCATTTTTACGAGCAGTACTTC | CSARDQRHFYEQYF
15 | TRBJ2-2 | . | few | TRBV6-5 | TGTGCCAGCAAAACAGGGCGGTGGAACACCGGGGAGCTGTTTTTT | CASKTGRWNTGELFF
14 | TRBJ2-6 | . | many | TRBV5-1 | TGCGCCAGCAGCTTGGGCTCTGGGGCCAACGTCCTGACTTTC | CASSLGSGANVLTF
15 | TRBJ2-3 | . | . | TRBV4-1 | TGCGCCAGCAGCCAGGAGGGGGCGGTGAGGGTCACGCAGTATTTT | CASSQEGAVRVTQYF
13 | TRBJ1-2 | . | many | TRBV5-1 | TGCGCCAGCAGCTACGACGGGGACTATGGCTACACCTTC | CASSYDGDYGYTF
15 | TRBJ1-1 | . | few | TRBV4-1 | TGCGCCAGCAGCCAACAAATTACCGGGCCCACTGAAGCTTTCTTT | CASSQQITGPTEAFF
14 | TRBJ2-3 | TRBD2 | few | TRBV20-1 | TGCAGTGCCACCGGGACTAGCGTAGCAGATACGCAGTATTTT | CSATGTSVADTQYF
14 | TRBJ1-2 | . | . | TRBV5-1 | TGCGCCAGCAGCTTGGAAGACGGTCCGGCTGGCTACACCTTC | CASSLEDGPAGYTF
13 | TRBJ1-5 | . | . | TRBV2 | TGTGCCAGCAGGGACCCAAGGAATCAGCCCCAGCATTTT | CASRDPRNQPQHF
14 | TRBJ1-5 | . | few | TRBV3-1 | TGTGCCAGCAGCCAAGGAGGGGTTCGTCAGCCCCAGCATTTT | CASSQGGVRQPQHF
12 | TRBJ1-1 | TRBD1 | . | TRBV9 | TGTGCCAGCAGCGAGTCAGGGGGCAAAGCTTTCTTT | CASSESGGKAFF
15 | TRBJ1-3 | . | few | TRBV21-1 | TGTGCCAGCAACACACCAGGGGGCACTGGAAACACCATATATTTT | CASNTPGGTGNTIYF
14 | TRBJ2-1 | . | few | TRBV12-3/TRBV12-4 | TGTGCCAGCAGTTCCCGGGCGGCCGGGAATGAGCAGTTCTTC | CASSSRAAGNEQFF
15 | TRBJ2-7 | . | few | TRBV29-1 | TGCAGCGTTGAAGATCTAAGACAGAGCCCCTACGAGCAGTACTTC | CSVEDLRQSPYEQYF
16 | TRBJ2-3 | . | few | TRBV5-1 | TGCGCCAGCAGCTGGGCCTCGGGACTCAAGGCAGATACGCAGTATTTT | CASSWASGLKADTQYF
12 | TRBJ1-2 | . | few | TRBV2 | TGTGCCAGCGGGGGCGACTTGCATGGCTACACCTTC | CASGGDLHGYTF
14 | TRBJ2-5 | TRBD2 | few | TRBV20-1 | TGCAGTGCTTTAAGCGGGGGCCGGGGAGAGACCCAGTACTTC | CSALSGGRGETQYF
16 | TRBJ2-5 | TRBD2 | few | TRBV6-1 | TGTGCCAGCAGCCGACCCCCTAGCGGGGGGGCCGAGACCCAGTACTTC | CASSRPPSGGAETQYF
13 | TRBJ1-6 | . | few | TRBV7-9 | TGTGCCAGCAGCTCAGTATCCGTTTCACCCCTCCACTTT | CASSSVSVSPLHF
16 | TRBJ2-5 | TRBD2 | many | TRBV29-1 | TGCAGCGTTAATCTAGCGGGGGGCGCTTATAAGGGGACCCAGTACTTC | CSVNLAGGAYKGTQYF
14 | TRBJ1-2 | . | few | TRBV4-1 | TGCGCCAGCAGCCAAGGGGGCGGGGTCTATGGCTACACCTTC | CASSQGGGVYGYTF
15 | TRBJ1-1 | . | . | TRBV7-2 | TGTGCCAGCAGCTTAGGGTGGGGCATGAACACTGAAGCTTTCTTT | CASSLGWGMNTEAFF
13 | TRBJ1-5 | . | few | TRBV2 | TGTGCCAGCAGGAAGGGTTCGGCTCAGCCCCAGCATTTT | CASRKGSAQPQHF
12 | TRBJ1-1 | . | . | TRBV7-9 | TGTGCCAGCAGTCGGGACGTTCCTCGAGCTTTCTTT | CASSRDVPRAFF
12 | TRBJ1-6 | . | few | TRBV11-2 | TGTGCCAGCAGCTTACCCGATTCACCCCTCCACTTT | CASSLPDSPLHF
12 | TRBJ2-7 | . | . | TRBV5-4 | TGTGCCAGCACCAAGCCGGGGTACGAGCAGTACTTC | CASTKPGYEQYF
15 | TRBJ1-3 | . | . | TRBV2 | TGTGCCAGCAGTGAAAGTAGGGGACAAGGAAACACCATATATTTT | CASSESRGQGNTIYF